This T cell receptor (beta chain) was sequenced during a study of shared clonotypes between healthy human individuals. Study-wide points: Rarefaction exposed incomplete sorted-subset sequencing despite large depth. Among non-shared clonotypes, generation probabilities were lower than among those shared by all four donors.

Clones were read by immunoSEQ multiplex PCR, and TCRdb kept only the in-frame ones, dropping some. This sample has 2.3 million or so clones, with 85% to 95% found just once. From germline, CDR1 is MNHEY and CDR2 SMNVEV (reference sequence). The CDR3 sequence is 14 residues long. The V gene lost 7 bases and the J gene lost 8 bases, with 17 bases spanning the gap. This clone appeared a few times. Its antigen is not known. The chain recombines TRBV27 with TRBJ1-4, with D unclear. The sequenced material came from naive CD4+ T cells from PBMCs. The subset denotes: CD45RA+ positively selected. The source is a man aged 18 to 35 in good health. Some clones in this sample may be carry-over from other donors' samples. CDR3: CASKQTGLGEKLFF. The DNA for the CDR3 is TGTGCCAGCAAACAGACTGGCCTCGGGGAAAAACTGTTTTTT.